The 31 T cell receptor beta chains below come from one sample, sequenced in a study of cytomegalovirus exposure and HLA in healthy donors. PCR used 60 Vbeta primers and 13 Jbeta primers. Data came from immunoSEQ multiplex PCR; TCRdb stores just in-frame clones and leaves some out. Here the sample spans about 110,000 clones, less than 80% being singletons. The specimen was PBMCs. The receptors stem from a woman between 45 and 65 years old in good health and CMV-seropositive.

Comments on this clone: A read error may account for a junction end that differs from germline. The chain couples TRBV7-9 to TRBJ2-6; the match to TRBD2 covers 9 bases. CDR3 size: 17 residues. Looked up from germline, CDR1 is SEHNR and CDR2 is FQNEAQ (reference sequence). CDR3 in amino acids: CASRTSGSAGGANGLTF. In DNA form, the CDR3 reads TGTGCCAGCAGGACCAGCGGCTCGGCGGGAGGGGCCAACGGCCTGACTTTC.

V usage is TRBV5-1 and J usage is TRBJ2-5; TRBD2 aligns across 9 bases. Germline lookup yields CDR1 SGHRS and CDR2 YFSETQ. The CDR3 is 14 residues long. V trimming: 5 bases; J trimming: 5 bases; junction bases outside the gene matches: 7. The CDR3: CASRPGLAEETQYF. Here the CDR3 DNA reads TGCGCCAGCAGACCGGGACTAGCTGAGGAGACCCAGTACTTC.

The chain couples TRBV6-5 to TRBJ1-6; 8 bases fit TRBD1. Looked up from germline, CDR1 is MNHEY and CDR2 is SVGAGI. The CDR3 is 14 residues long. V was clipped by 2 bases and J by 10 bases; unmatched bases: 4. The CDR3 DNA reads TGTGCCAGCAGTTACGGGGGACAGGAGTCACCCCTCCACTTT. As protein: CASSYGGQESPLHF.

This rearrangement joins TRBV7-2 to TRBJ2-2; TRBD2 matches 8 bases. Germline values: CDR1 SGHTA, CDR2 FQGNSA. The CDR3 has 17 residues. V trimming: 1 base; J trimming: 1 base; junction bases outside the gene matches: 5. Here the CDR3 DNA reads TGTGCCAGCAGCTTAGTTTGGCGGGGGGTGAACACCGGGGAGCTGTTTTTT. Translation: CASSLVWRGVNTGELFF.

This clone was observed a handful of times. This chain uses TRBV6-5 with TRBJ1-3, with D perhaps TRBD1 (5 bases). Germline V gives CDR1 MNHEY, CDR2 SVGAGI. The CDR3 covers 15 residues. Trimming stripped 5 bases from V and 4 bases from J, with 15 bases between. The DNA of the CDR3 is TGTGCCAGCAGTGCCACCGGGACTGGCGGAAACACCATATATTTT. Translation: CASSATGTGGNTIYF.

The chain joins TRBV18 to TRBJ2-7; D is uncertain. V was trimmed by 3 bases and J by 7 bases, leaving 13 bases between them. CDR3 length equals 13 residues. Germline assignment: CDR1 KGHSH and CDR2 LQKENI. The CDR3 DNA reads TGTGCCAGCTCACCCCTAGAGGCTAATGAGCAGTACTTC. It is translated as CASSPLEANEQYF. The variable domain in full, completed from reference TRBV18 and TRBJ2-7, reads NAGVMQNPRHLVRRRGQEARLRCSPMKGHSHVYWYRQLPEEGLKFMVYLQKENIIDESGMPKERFSAEFPKEGPSILRIQQVVRGDSAAYFCASSPLEANEQYFGPGTRLTVT.

This chain connects TRBV6-6 to TRBJ1-5, with D tentatively TRBD1 (5 bases). V lost 5 bases to trimming and J lost 0 bases, with 8 bases between them. Germline V gene data show CDR1 as MNHNY and CDR2 as SVGAGI (reference sequence). This CDR3 region has 14 residues. CDR3 amino acids: CASSGQGSNQPQHF. DNA of the CDR3: TGTGCCAGCAGTGGCCAGGGTAGCAATCAGCCCCAGCATTTT.

The chain recombines TRBV6-5 with TRBJ2-5; D may be TRBD2 (5 bases). The CDR3 has 15 residues. Trimming stripped 0 bases from V and 4 bases from J, with 12 bases between. The germline gives CDR1 MNHEY, CDR2 SVGAGI. In DNA form, the CDR3 reads TGTGCCAGCAGTTACTCGTTCGGGGTAGGAGAGACCCAGTACTTC. Translation gives CASSYSFGVGETQYF.

This chain uses TRBV9 with TRBJ1-1; tentative D call: TRBD1 (5 bases). The CDR3 has 14 residues. The V end was cut by 0 bases, the J end by 5 bases, with 11 bases between. Germline V gene lookup returns CDR1 SGDLS and CDR2 YYNGEE. The CDR3 is CASSVVQVGTEAFF. The CDR3 coding sequence is TGTGCCAGCAGCGTAGTACAGGTGGGGACTGAAGCTTTCTTT.

The chain uses TRBV6-1 and TRBJ2-1; 7 nucleotides agree with TRBD1. Trimming cost V 6 bases and J 7 bases; bases outside gene matches: 12. The CDR3 contains 15 residues. Germline V gene sequence: CDR1 MNHNS, CDR2 SASEGT. CDR3 amino acids: CASSRRGSLVNEQFF. CDR3 in DNA: TGTGCCAGCAGCCGCAGGGGGTCCTTGGTAAATGAGCAGTTCTTC.

The V gene is TRBV5-4, the J gene TRBJ1-1, with a weak D call TRBD1 (5 bases). With 5 bases removed from V and 0 bases from J, the gap between germline ends came to 8 bases. Per the germline V gene, CDR1 is SGHNT and CDR2 is YYREEE (reference sequence). The CDR3 loop spans 13 amino acids. The CDR3 spells CASRGLMNTEAFF. CDR3 DNA: TGTGCCAGCAGGGGGCTTATGAACACTGAAGCTTTCTTT.

As for this clone: At one of its ends the junction is not consistent with the germline gene, which may arise from a read error. This rearrangement joins TRBV7-9 to TRBJ2-1, with a possible D match to TRBD1 (5 bases). In germline, CDR1 is SEHNR, CDR2 FQNEAQ (reference sequence). This CDR3 region has 15 residues. The chain's CDR3 is CSSSFTAGLIYEQFF. The CDR3 DNA reads as TGTTCCAGCAGCTTCACCGCAGGGTTAATATATGAGCAGTTCTTC.

DNA of the CDR3: TGTGCCAGCAGCTTGGCCGGGAGGAACACTGAAGCTTTCTTT. Protein sequence: CASSLAGRNTEAFF. This rearrangement joins TRBV5-5 to TRBJ1-1; D unclear. Trimming took off 0 bases at V and 1 base at J, with 7 bases between the two ends. In germline, CDR1 is SGHKS, CDR2 YYEKEE (reference sequence). The CDR3 spans 14 residues.

This clone was recorded a few times. This rearrangement joins TRBV11-1 to TRBJ2-7; 9 bases are shared with TRBD1. From germline, CDR1 is SGHAT and CDR2 FQDESV (reference sequence). CDR3 length: 14 residues. V lost 3 bases and J lost 3; bases outside the gene matches: 3. The CDR3: CASSFRDRDYEQYF. CDR3 DNA sequence: TGTGCCAGCAGCTTCCGGGACAGGGACTACGAGCAGTACTTC. Full variable domain (outside the CDR3, taken from reference TRBV11-1 and TRBJ2-7): EAEVAQSPRYKITEKSQAVAFWCDPISGHATLYWYRQILGQGPELLVQFQDESVVDDSQLPKDRFSAERLKGVDSTLKIQPAELGDSAMYLCASSFRDRDYEQYFGPGTRLTVT.

The chain employs TRBV7-3 and TRBJ2-1; D possibly corresponds to TRBD1 (6 bases). The CDR3 totals 14 residues. Trimming left V 2 bases short and J 1 base short, with 6 bases between. Germline CDR1 is SGHTA and CDR2 is FQGTGA. As DNA, the CDR3 is TGTGCCAGCAGCTTACAGGGGTCCTACAATGAGCAGTTCTTC. It encodes CASSLQGSYNEQFF.

In this sample, this clone turned up once. The rearrangement joins TRBV5-1 to TRBJ2-3; D is possibly TRBD2 (7 bases). This CDR3 is built from 16 residues. The V gene lost 0 bases and the J gene lost 7 bases, with 18 bases spanning the gap. The V gene's germline CDR1 is SGHRS and CDR2 YFSETQ. DNA for the CDR3: TGCGCCAGCAGCTTGGTCGGGGGGCTAGTGGGGTATACGCAGTATTTT. Encoded protein: CASSLVGGLVGYTQYF.

J is TRBJ2-6 and V is TRBV7-3; D is uncertain. This CDR3 region has 15 residues. CDR1 and CDR2 (germline): SGHTA, FQGTGA. V dropped 5 bases and J dropped 0 bases, with 8 bases sitting between them. The CDR3 region has the DNA TGTGCCAGCAGCGCTCACAGCTCTGGGGCCAACGTCCTGACTTTC. Amino acid sequence: CASSAHSSGANVLTF.

The J gene is TRBJ2-7, the V gene TRBV5-6; D might be TRBD2 (5 bases). Germline V CDR1 and CDR2: SGHDT, YYEEEE. The V and J ends lost 1 base and 7 bases respectively, with 9 bases between them. The CDR3 covers 12 residues. The CDR3 spells CASSLLASEQYF. Here the CDR3 DNA reads TGTGCCAGCAGCTTGTTAGCGTCGGAGCAGTACTTC. Drawing the rest from reference TRBV5-6 and TRBJ2-7, the complete variable domain is DAGVTQSPTHLIKTRGQQVTLRCSPKSGHDTVSWYQQALGQGPQFIFQYYEEEERQRGNFPDRFSGHQFPNYSSELNVNALLLGDSALYLCASSLLASEQYFGPGTRLTVT.

This clone was seen more than once but under ten times. This chain joins TRBV6-5 and TRBJ2-3; TRBD2 matches 10 bases. This CDR3 is built from 14 residues. Germline lookup yields CDR1 MNHEY and CDR2 SVGAGI. J gave up 5 bases and V 4 bases, and 3 bases lay outside the gene matches. The CDR3: CASSSRTSGDTQYF. CDR3 DNA sequence: TGTGCCAGCAGTTCCCGGACTAGCGGAGATACGCAGTATTTT.

This clone was seen only a few times. The CDR3 is CASSNRGMTPLHF. The CDR3, as DNA: TGTGCCAGCAGTAACAGGGGAATGACACCCCTCCACTTT. V is TRBV6-5 and J is TRBJ1-6, with 7 bases that match TRBD1. V was clipped by 5 bases and J by 11 bases; unmatched bases: 6. The CDR3 totals 13 residues. The germline V gene has CDR1 MNHEY and CDR2 SVGAGI.

This clone appeared a single time. V usage is TRBV27 and J usage is TRBJ2-3, with D unresolved. This CDR3 comprises 14 residues. Looked up from germline, CDR1 is MNHEY and CDR2 is SMNVEV (reference sequence). Trimming cost V 9 bases and J 1 base, with 14 bases left between them. The CDR3 sequence: CASRREPRTDTQYF. For the CDR3, the DNA is TGTGCCAGTCGGAGAGAACCCCGCACAGATACGCAGTATTTT.

V gene TRBV19 combines with J gene TRBJ1-2; D gene ambiguous. V shed 3 bases and J shed 0 bases, with 8 bases lying between them. The CDR3 consists of 14 residues. The germline V gene encodes CDR1 LNHDA and CDR2 SQIVND (reference sequence). Written as DNA, the CDR3 is TGTGCCAGTAGTATTGGAGGCGCTAACTATGGCTACACCTTC. It yields the protein CASSIGGANYGYTF.

The J gene is TRBJ2-3, the V gene TRBV5-6; D is uncertain. The germline V and J ends were trimmed by 4 bases and 3 bases, with 9 bases remaining between them. This CDR3 spans 13 amino acids. CDR1 SGHDT and CDR2 YYEEEE come from the germline V gene. CDR3 DNA: TGTGCCAGCAGCCCTCTCGGGACAGATACGCAGTATTTT. Translation: CASSPLGTDTQYF.

V is TRBV19 and J is TRBJ1-2, with TRBD1 matching 7 bases. The CDR3 totals 13 residues. The V and J ends lost 7 bases and 4 bases, in that order; junction bases with no gene match: 6. CDR1 LNHDA and CDR2 SQIVND come from the germline V gene (reference sequence). The CDR3 region is CASTRQGGYGYTF. In nucleotides, the CDR3 is TGTGCCAGTACCCGACAGGGCGGCTATGGCTACACCTTC.

This chain joins TRBV30 and TRBJ1-6; D is ambiguous. The CDR3 has 18 residues. The V gene lost 3 bases and the J gene lost 0 bases, with 18 bases spanning the gap. The germline V gene has CDR1 GTSNPN and CDR2 SVGIG (reference sequence). CDR3 loop: CAWRSSGLKSSYNSPLHF. The CDR3 coding sequence is TGTGCCTGGAGGAGCTCGGGATTAAAGAGCTCCTATAATTCACCCCTCCACTTT. The full variable domain, with the rest looked up from reference TRBV30 and TRBJ1-6, is SQTIHQWPATLVQPVGSPLSLECTVEGTSNPNLYWYRQAAGRGLQLLFYSVGIGQISSEVPQNLSASRPQDRQFILSSKKLLLSDSGFYLCAWRSSGLKSSYNSPLHFGNGTRLTVT.

The J gene is TRBJ2-3, the V gene TRBV4-1; D might be TRBD2 (6 bases). This CDR3 contains 17 residues. Germline V lookup: CDR1 MGHRA, CDR2 YSYEKL. The germline V and J ends were trimmed by 3 bases and 4 bases, with 20 bases remaining between them. CDR3 loop: CASSHQPVRPGADTQYF. CDR3 DNA sequence: TGCGCCAGCAGCCATCAGCCGGTTCGGCCGGGGGCAGATACGCAGTATTTT.

The V and J genes are TRBV7-2 and TRBJ2-1; D gene ambiguous. CDR1 SGHTA and CDR2 FQGNSA come from the germline V gene. V was pared by 1 base and J by 5 bases, with 6 bases between. The CDR3 runs to 13 residues. The DNA of the CDR3 is TGTGCCAGCAGCTTAGTCCAGAACAATGAGCAGTTCTTC. Encoded protein: CASSLVQNNEQFF.

The chain uses TRBV5-6 and TRBJ2-5; 8 bases line up with TRBD2. The ends lost 0 bases at V and 3 bases at J; junction bases unmatched: 4. This CDR3 is built from 15 residues. CDR1 SGHDT and CDR2 YYEEEE come from the germline V gene. The DNA for the CDR3 is TGTGCCAGCAGCTTGGTCGGGAGGGCCGAAGAGACCCAGTACTTC. Its protein is CASSLVGRAEETQYF.

The chain combines TRBV12-5 with TRBJ2-5; 9 bases align to TRBD1. Germline V lookup: CDR1 LGHNT, CDR2 FRNRAP. There are 13 residues in the CDR3. Germline trimming cut 4 bases from V and 3 bases from J; bases unmatched to any gene: 0. The DNA for the CDR3 is TGTGCTAGTGGTTGGGACAGGGAAGAGACCCAGTACTTC. It codes for CASGWDREETQYF. The complete variable domain, with remaining parts taken from reference TRBV12-5 and TRBJ2-5, reads DARVTQTPRHKVTEMGQEVTMRCQPILGHNTVFWYRQTMMQGLELLAYFRNRAPLDDSGMPKDRFSAEMPDATLATLKIQPSEPRDSAVYFCASGWDREETQYFGPGTRLLVL.

The V and J genes are TRBV2 and TRBJ1-5; D possibly corresponds to TRBD1 (5 bases). CDR3 size: 15 residues. Between the trimmed V and J ends, which lost 6 bases and 2 bases, there was a span of 14 bases. Germline CDR1 is SNHLY and CDR2 is FYNNEI. Here the CDR3 reads CASRRAPGGNQPQHF. The DNA for the CDR3 is TGTGCCAGCAGACGCGCCCCGGGGGGCAATCAGCCCCAGCATTTT.

The rearrangement uses TRBV4-1 and TRBJ2-7, with 7 positions matching TRBD1. The germline gives CDR1 MGHRA, CDR2 YSYEKL. This CDR3 contains 16 residues. The ends lost 4 bases at V and 0 bases at J; junction bases unmatched: 9. CDR3 protein: CASSPATGTASYEQYF. As DNA, the CDR3 is TGCGCCAGCAGCCCAGCCACCGGGACAGCCTCCTACGAGCAGTACTTC.